The next 10 T cell receptor beta chains were all read from a single sample in a study of T-cell memory formation after mild COVID-19. TCRdb re-called the 5' RACE reads with MiXCR, one entry per CDR3 protein. The sample lists just under 550,000 distinct CDR3 sequences; about a fifth were seen once. The sequencing input was PBMCs or a T cell subset sorted from them (not recorded which). All receptors come from an adult woman who had mild COVID-19 (a few samples of this study predate the infection). Cell type and time point are not known.

This chain links TRBV20-1 with TRBJ2-7; D not certain. CDR3 length equals 15 residues. Per germline, CDR1 DFQATT and CDR2 SNEGSKA (reference sequence). V shed 5 bases and J shed 5 bases, with 22 bases lying between them. In DNA, the CDR3 is TGCAGTGCTGAACATCCGGTTCTCGCGTCCGACGAGCAGTACTTC. It specifies CSAEHPVLASDEQYF.

This clonotype was seen a few times. The chain is built from TRBV7-2 and TRBJ2-7; 10 positions match TRBD2. The V segment lost 0 bases and the J segment 3 bases; nucleotides outside the gene matches: 5. Germline V gene data show CDR1 as SGHTA and CDR2 as FQGNSA. The CDR3 is 16 amino acids. The CDR3 reads CASSLATKREGYEQYF. As DNA, the CDR3 is TGTGCCAGCAGCTTAGCGACAAAGCGGGAGGGCTACGAGCAGTACTTC.

This clonotype was found many times. CDR3 loop: CASRWGGTYEQYF. CDR3 bases: TGCGCCAGCAGGTGGGGGGGAACCTACGAGCAGTACTTC. The chain carries TRBV5-1 and TRBJ2-7; 7 positions match TRBD2. With V trimmed by 5 bases and J by 2 bases, 4 bases remained unmatched. CDR3 size: 13 residues. Germline CDR1 SGHRS, CDR2 YFSETQ.

In nucleotides, the CDR3 is TGTGCCAGCGGAGCAGTGAACACTGAAGCTTTCTTT. The encoded protein is CASGAVNTEAFF. The chain couples TRBV7-9 to TRBJ1-1; D is uncertain. The CDR3 is 12 amino acids. CDR1 is SEHNR and CDR2 is FQNEAQ in the germline V gene (reference sequence). The V end was cut by 8 bases, the J end by 0 bases, with 7 bases between.

The chain joins TRBV18 to TRBJ2-1, with 13 bases that match TRBD2. Germline CDR1 and CDR2: KGHSH and LQKENI. V lost 2 bases to trimming and J lost 8 bases; unmatched junction nucleotides: 6. The CDR3 runs to 16 residues. The CDR3 sequence is CASSPAGLAGTYEQFF. DNA for the CDR3: TGTGCCAGCTCACCAGCGGGACTAGCGGGAACCTATGAGCAGTTCTTC.

The V gene is TRBV27, the J gene TRBJ2-6, with D unresolved. CDR3 length equals 15 residues. Germline CDR1 and CDR2: MNHEY and SMNVEV (reference sequence). V was clipped by 2 bases and J by 1 base, with 6 bases between them. CDR3 in amino acids: CASSLIVSGANVLTF. The DNA of the CDR3 is TGTGCCAGCAGTTTAATAGTATCTGGGGCCAACGTCCTGACTTTC.

This clonotype was recorded many times. This sequence joins TRBV6-2 or TRBV6-3 and TRBJ2-5; D ambiguous. Germline lookup yields CDR1 MNHEY and CDR2 SVGEGT. CDR3 length equals 14 residues. V was trimmed by 5 bases and J by 0 bases, leaving 10 bases between them. CDR3 amino acids: CASSALVYQETQYF. The CDR3 DNA reads TGTGCCAGCAGTGCCCTAGTGTACCAAGAGACCCAGTACTTC.

This clonotype appeared a few times. The chain employs TRBV20-1 and TRBJ2-1; D call uncertain. The CDR3 runs 14 residues. V lost 2 bases, J lost 9 bases, and 17 bases lay in between. Germline values: CDR1 DFQATT, CDR2 SNEGSKA (reference sequence). CDR3 nucleotide sequence: TGCAGTGCTAGACTCCACCGCCCTACTGGTGAGCAGTTCTTC. It specifies CSARLHRPTGEQFF.

This clonotype was detected only a few times. The genes are TRBV2 and TRBJ2-3; D is undetermined. This CDR3 spans 15 amino acids. Trimming stripped 5 bases from V and 0 bases from J, with 12 bases between. Germline V lookup: CDR1 SNHLY, CDR2 FYNNEI. The CDR3 DNA reads TGTGCCAGCAGTATAGGTGGAATGAGCACAGATACGCAGTATTTT. Translation: CASSIGGMSTDTQYF. Full variable domain (rest looked up from reference TRBV2 and TRBJ2-3): EPEVTQTPSHQVTQMGQEVILRCVPISNHLYFYWYRQILGQKVEFLVSFYNNEISEKSEIFDDQFSVERPDGSNFTLKIRSTKLEDSAMYFCASSIGGMSTDTQYFGPGTRLTVL.

This clonotype was recorded many times. This rearrangement joins TRBV4-3 to TRBJ2-7; 8 bases are shared with TRBD2. Germline CDR1 reads LGHNA; CDR2 reads YSLEER. V shed 0 bases and J 2 bases; nucleotides not matched to a gene: 6. The CDR3 loop spans 16 amino acids. CDR3 sequence: CASSQDPGGGPYEQYF. Written as DNA, the CDR3 is TGCGCCAGCAGCCAAGATCCCGGGGGGGGCCCCTACGAGCAGTACTTC.